This entry describes one TCR beta chain. Sequenced by immunoSEQ multiplex PCR; TCRdb stores in-frame clones only, minus some. Among tens of thousands of clones, less than 90% were seen once, and the ten largest hold less than 10%. This specimen comes from a study of control samples from healthy donors and cancer patients. Germline V gives CDR1 MNHEY, CDR2 SVGAGI. This CDR3 contains 13 residues. Trimming pared 4 bases from V and 8 bases from J, leaving 14 bases between. The rearrangement uses TRBV6-5 and TRBJ1-1, with D perhaps TRBD1 (5 bases). The clonotype comes from a woman in her 50s with colorectal cancer. The sequencing input was PBMCs. The CDR3 region has the DNA TGTGCCAGCAGTTCCTCGGTCGGGGGAGAAGCTTTCTTT. Protein product: CASSSSVGGEAFF.